A selection of T cell receptor beta chains follows, all from one sample in a study of T cells in Graves' hyperthyroidism and ophthalmopathy. Each CDR3 protein gets one entry after TCRdb re-called the multiplex PCR reads with MiXCR. The sample consists of hundreds of thousands of distinct CDR3 sequences, just under 45% of them appearing once. The sequenced sample consisted of peripheral blood or thyroid tissue (not recorded which). Receptor source: an adult man with Graves' disease, either hyperthyroidism or ophthalmopathy (not recorded which). Each CDR3 is given with its conserved first and last residue. The D gene is left open where the match is weak. Expanded clones get a size class; other rows say once, few or many, or leave the size out.

clone_size	v_call	j_call	d_call	cdr3_aa	cdr3_nt
NA	TRBV7-9	TRBJ2-7	TRBD1	CASSGTETYEQYF	TGTGCCAGCAGTGGGACAGAAACCTACGAGCAGTACTTC
many	TRBV24-1	TRBJ2-2	TRBD1	CATSEGDRNTGELFF	TGTGCCACCAGTGAGGGGGACAGGAACACCGGGGAGCTGTTTTTT
NA	TRBV10-3	TRBJ2-2	NA	CAIIASGVRGGTGELFF	TGTGCCATCATCGCCAGTGGTGTCCGGGGCGGCACCGGGGAGCTGTTTTTT
many	TRBV15	TRBJ1-1	NA	CATSVQGLGTEAFF	TGTGCCACCAGCGTACAGGGTCTAGGGACTGAAGCTTTCTTT
NA	TRBV12-3/TRBV12-4	TRBJ2-5	TRBD2	CASSSRGGRGQETQYF	TGTGCCAGCAGCTCCCGCGGGGGGCGGGGGCAGGAGACCCAGTACTTC
NA	TRBV6-1	TRBJ1-6	TRBD1	CASRRAGTGGGRSPLHF	TGTGCCAGCAGAAGAGCCGGGACAGGGGGAGGTCGTTCACCCCTCCACTTT
NA	TRBV9	TRBJ1-3	NA	CASSDGGRSGNTIYF	TGTGCCAGCAGTGATGGAGGGAGGTCTGGAAACACCATATATTTT
NA	TRBV6-5	TRBJ2-6	NA	CAVRGPSSGANVLTF	TGTGCCGTCAGGGGCCCGAGCTCTGGGGCCAACGTCCTGACTTTC
many	TRBV29-1	TRBJ1-1	NA	CSATVGGFRAFF	TGCAGCGCCACGGTGGGGGGGTTCAGAGCTTTCTTT
many	TRBV2	TRBJ1-5	NA	CASQSPANQPQHF	TGTGCCAGCCAATCCCCCGCCAATCAGCCCCAGCATTTT
few	TRBV10-3	TRBJ1-1	TRBD1	CAISDPLIDRADQAFF	TGTGCCATCAGTGACCCCCTAATAGACAGGGCGGACCAAGCTTTCTTT
many	TRBV7-2	TRBJ1-1	NA	CASSLVRAYTEAFF	TGTGCCAGCAGCTTAGTGCGGGCCTACACTGAAGCTTTCTTT
NA	TRBV7-8	TRBJ2-5	TRBD1	CASRRTGARQETQYF	TGTGCCAGCAGACGGACAGGAGCCCGCCAAGAGACCCAGTACTTC
NA	TRBV7-2	TRBJ1-2	NA	CASSAITAEGYTF	TGTGCCAGCAGCGCGATAACAGCGGAGGGCTACACCTTC
many	TRBV7-9	TRBJ2-2	NA	CASSFRSTGELFF	TGTGCTAGCAGCTTTAGGAGCACCGGGGAGCTGTTTTTT
NA	TRBV2	TRBJ1-6	TRBD1	CAISSLPGQGDSPLHF	TGTGCCATCAGCTCATTACCGGGACAGGGGGACTCACCCCTCCACTTT
many	TRBV15	TRBJ2-5	NA	CATSNGLSETQYF	TGTGCCACCAGCAACGGACTGTCAGAGACCCAGTACTTC
NA	TRBV12-3/TRBV12-4	TRBJ1-1	TRBD1	CASTPTGLGEAFF	TGTGCCAGCACCCCGACAGGGTTGGGTGAAGCTTTCTTT
few	TRBV7-4	TRBJ2-5	TRBD2	CASSFEGGDRETQYF	TGTGCCAGCAGCTTTGAGGGAGGGGATCGCGAGACCCAGTACTTC
many	TRBV7-9	TRBJ2-7	TRBD2	CASSDGLANHHEQYF	TGTGCCAGCAGCGACGGACTAGCGAATCATCACGAGCAGTACTTC
NA	TRBV20-1	TRBJ1-6	NA	CSASGESLNSPLHF	TGCAGTGCTAGCGGGGAAAGCCTCAATTCACCCCTCCACTTT
NA	TRBV11-3	TRBJ1-2	NA	CASSLWDTTNYGYTF	TGTGCCAGCAGTTTATGGGACACCACAAACTATGGCTACACCTTC
NA	TRBV2	TRBJ1-1	NA	CASSPHTSAEAFF	TGTGCCAGCAGTCCACACACCTCCGCTGAAGCTTTCTTT